This T cell receptor (beta chain) was sequenced during a study of shared clonotypes between healthy human individuals. From germline, CDR1 is SGHRS and CDR2 YFSETQ. The length of the CDR3 is 14 residues. With 1 base removed from V and 4 bases from J, the gap between germline ends came to 10 bases. Comment on this clone: Its antigen is unknown.

As defined, naive CD8 cells were CD45RO-negative and positively selected for CCR7, with terminally differentiated effector memory CD45RA+ cells excluded. At the deep level, the assay was run. Data came from immunoSEQ multiplex PCR; TCRdb stores just in-frame clones and leaves some out. This table holds some 2.1 million clones, 85% to 95% found once. Study-wide points: Clonotypes shared by all four sorted-subset donors had higher generation probabilities than non-shared clonotypes. Estimated clonotype richness was generally higher in naive than memory subsets.

The rearrangement links TRBV5-1 to TRBJ2-3, with a tentative D call TRBD2 (5 bases). This receptor was identified in a man between 18 and 35 years old in good health. Some clones in this sample may be carry-over from other donors' samples. The sequenced material came from naive CD8+ T cells from PBMCs. The CDR3 loop reads CASSLIFGADTQYF. The CDR3 coding sequence is TGCGCCAGCAGCTTGATTTTCGGGGCAGATACGCAGTATTTT.